This T cell receptor beta chain was recovered during a study of cytomegalovirus exposure and HLA in healthy donors. Findings and limits, study-wide: Among TCR beta chains, those listed as cytomegalovirus-associated numbered under 200. Among the sequence variants, a highly shared cluster was likely an artifact of sequencing.

CDR1 is SGDLS and CDR2 is YYNGEE in the germline V gene. V was pared by 0 bases and J by 5 bases, with 8 bases of the junction left unmatched. This CDR3 region has 18 residues. The PCR used 60 Vbeta and 13 Jbeta primers. In the original processing: As a later analysis found, there were 80 million or so unique TCR beta chains, of which roughly 11 million were shared. The method was immunoSEQ multiplex PCR; TCRdb's version includes in-frame clones alone and lacks a portion of them. That table is the source of V, J and clone size, and D and trimming were worked out from the DNA. The repertoire includes around 180,000 clones, roughly 80% of them detected once, and approximately 2.4% sits in the top ten. A remark on this clone: Its antigen is undetermined.

The TCR sequence derives from a male donor in good health and CMV-seronegative. Sequencing was done on a sample of PBMCs. V is TRBV9 and J is TRBJ2-5, with 15 bases fitting TRBD2. The CDR3 DNA reads TGTGCCAGCAGCGTAGGTGGACTAGCGGGAGGGCCAGGGGAGACCCAGTACTTC. Its translation: CASSVGGLAGGPGETQYF.